This passage covers 5 T cell receptor beta chains from one sample sequenced in a study of cytomegalovirus exposure and HLA in healthy donors. In the PCR, 60 Vbeta and 13 Jbeta primers were used. Produced via immunoSEQ multiplex PCR; TCRdb's table is partial and in-frame only. The sample yields some 140,000 clones, about four fifths seen once. Sequencing was carried out using PBMCs. These receptors came from a man younger than 45 in good health.

The chain couples TRBV14 to TRBJ2-1, with TRBD2 matching 8 bases. V was pared by 4 bases and J by 7 bases, with 15 bases of the junction left unmatched. The germline V gene encodes CDR1 SGHDN and CDR2 FVKESK. This CDR3 contains 17 residues. The CDR3 nucleotides are TGTGCCAGCAGCCTCCGTGGGAGCGGGAGTATGTTTAATGAGCAGTTCTTC. Translating gives CASSLRGSGSMFNEQFF.

The rearrangement uses TRBV2 and TRBJ1-5; D uncertain. The CDR3 totals 13 residues. Per germline, CDR1 SNHLY and CDR2 FYNNEI. V was clipped by 8 bases and J by 4 bases, with 12 bases between them. DNA for the CDR3: TGTGCCAGCGGTAGGGAGATAAATCAGCCCCAGCATTTT. Translated, it gives CASGREINQPQHF. Full variable domain (outside the CDR3, taken from reference TRBV2 and TRBJ1-5): EPEVTQTPSHQVTQMGQEVILRCVPISNHLYFYWYRQILGQKVEFLVSFYNNEISEKSEIFDDQFSVERPDGSNFTLKIRSTKLEDSAMYFCASGREINQPQHFGDGTRLSIL.

This clone has a single count. In DNA form, the CDR3 reads TGTGCCATCAGTGAGTCCCCTAGCGGGAGTGGTGAGACCCAGTACTTC. It translates to CAISESPSGSGETQYF. The rearrangement uses TRBV10-3 and TRBJ2-5, with 10 bases that match TRBD2. The CDR3 runs 16 residues. J was trimmed by 5 bases and V by 0 bases; bases with no gene match: 6. Germline lookup yields CDR1 ENHRY and CDR2 SYGVKD.

This chain joins TRBV28 and TRBJ1-2; no definite D call. CDR1 is MDHEN, CDR2 SYDVKM, per germline. Between the trimmed V and J ends, which lost 2 bases and 4 bases, there was a span of 14 bases. The CDR3 consists of 15 residues. CDR3 residues: CASSLGQVTLYGYTF. The CDR3 coding sequence is TGTGCCAGCAGTTTAGGGCAGGTGACCCTCTATGGCTACACCTTC.

The J gene is TRBJ2-7, the V gene TRBV30; TRBD1 aligns across 7 bases. Looked up from germline, CDR1 is GTSNPN and CDR2 is SVGIG (reference sequence). The CDR3 is 14 amino acids. Trimming took 5 bases from V and 5 from J; bases not matched to a gene: 12. CDR3 sequence: CAWAPGQPFHEQYF. In DNA form, the CDR3 reads TGTGCCTGGGCCCCGGGACAGCCATTCCACGAGCAGTACTTC. Full variable domain (missing parts from reference TRBV30 and TRBJ2-7): SQTIHQWPATLVQPVGSPLSLECTVEGTSNPNLYWYRQAAGRGLQLLFYSVGIGQISSEVPQNLSASRPQDRQFILSSKKLLLSDSGFYLCAWAPGQPFHEQYFGPGTRLTVT.